This paragraph reports one T cell receptor beta chain. Its target is unknown. This specimen belongs to a study of CD4 T cells in relation to SARS-CoV-2 and coronaviruses. In the study overall: After nine to eleven days of antigen culture, PBMC TCR beta CDR3s were sequenced. Controls used an HIV-1 Nef peptide pool or no peptide.

TCRdb's copy holds only in-frame clones and misses some; the assay was immunoSEQ multiplex PCR. Of roughly 30,000 clones listed, about 80% were seen once; the top ten hold around 17%. The unexposed donors gave CD4+ T cells in about 2010-2019, prior to COVID-19. CD4+ T cells were isolated from the cells after about nine days of culture. Testing used SARS-CoV-2 S/N and four cold-coronavirus spikes on unexposed-donor CD4+ T cells, cells permitting. Each well had 2.1 million or so PBMCs in about 5% human AB serum with IL-2. Sequencing was done on a sample of CD4+ T cells from PBMCs, cultured in vitro. The TCR comes from a human donor in good health.

The CDR3 sequence: CASTSARSLNYGYTF. DNA for the CDR3: TGTGCCAGTACGTCTGCGAGGAGCCTAAACTATGGCTACACCTTC. The chain is built from TRBV19 and TRBJ1-2; D not resolved. This CDR3 is 15 amino acids long. Trimming took 7 bases from V and 2 from J, leaving 17 bases between them. The germline V gene has CDR1 LNHDA and CDR2 SQIVND (reference sequence). The full variable domain, completed using reference TRBV19 and TRBJ1-2, is DGGITQSPKYLFRKEGQNVTLSCEQNLNHDAMYWYRQDPGQGLRLIYYSQIVNDFQKGDIAEGYSVSREKKESFPLTVTSAQKNPTAFYLCASTSARSLNYGYTFGSGTRLTVV.